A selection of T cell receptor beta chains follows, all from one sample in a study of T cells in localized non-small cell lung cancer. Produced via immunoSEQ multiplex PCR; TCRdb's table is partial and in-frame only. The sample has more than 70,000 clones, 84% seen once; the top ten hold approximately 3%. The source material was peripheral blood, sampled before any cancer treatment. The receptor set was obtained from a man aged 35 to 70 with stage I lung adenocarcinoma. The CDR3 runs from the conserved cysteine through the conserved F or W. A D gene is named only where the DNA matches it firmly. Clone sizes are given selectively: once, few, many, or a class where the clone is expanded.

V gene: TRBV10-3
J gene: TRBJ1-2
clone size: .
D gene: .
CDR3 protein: CAISTDEAGYTF
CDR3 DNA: TGTGCCATCAGCACCGACGAGGCTGGCTACACCTTC

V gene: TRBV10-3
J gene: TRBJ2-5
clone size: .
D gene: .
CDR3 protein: CAISDPPYQETQYF
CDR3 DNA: TGTGCCATCAGTGACCCGCCGTACCAAGAGACCCAGTACTTC

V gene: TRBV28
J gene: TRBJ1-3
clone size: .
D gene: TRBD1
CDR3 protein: CASSPPDRGSGNTIYF
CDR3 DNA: TGTGCCAGCAGTCCCCCCGACAGGGGCTCTGGAAACACCATATATTTT

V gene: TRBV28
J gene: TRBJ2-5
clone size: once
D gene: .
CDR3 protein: CATSRGKETQYF
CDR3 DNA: TGTGCCACCTCTAGGGGAAAAGAGACCCAGTACTTC

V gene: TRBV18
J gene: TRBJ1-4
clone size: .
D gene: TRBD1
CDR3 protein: CASSPRQGDLNEKLFF
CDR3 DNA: TGTGCCAGCTCACCAAGACAGGGGGACCTTAATGAAAAACTGTTTTTT

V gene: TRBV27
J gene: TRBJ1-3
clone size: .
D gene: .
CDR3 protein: CASSLSGINGNTIYF
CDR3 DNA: TGTGCCAGCAGTTTATCCGGCATTAATGGAAACACCATATATTTT

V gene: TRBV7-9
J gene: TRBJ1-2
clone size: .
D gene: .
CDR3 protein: CASSYAPGEDGYTF
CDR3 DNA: TGTGCCAGCAGCTATGCTCCGGGAGAAGATGGCTACACCTTC

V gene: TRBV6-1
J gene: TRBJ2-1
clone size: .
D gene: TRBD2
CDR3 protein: CASSSPGLAGDEQFF
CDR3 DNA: TGTGCCAGCAGCTCCCCCGGACTAGCGGGAGATGAGCAGTTCTTC

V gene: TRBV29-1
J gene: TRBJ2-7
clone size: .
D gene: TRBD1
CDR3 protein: CSVEQGAGAYEQYF
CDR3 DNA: TGCAGCGTTGAACAGGGGGCAGGCGCCTACGAGCAGTACTTC

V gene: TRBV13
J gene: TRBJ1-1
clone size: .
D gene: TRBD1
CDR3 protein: CASTIRDRLNTEAFF
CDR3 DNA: TGTGCCAGCACCATCAGGGACAGGTTGAACACTGAAGCTTTCTTT

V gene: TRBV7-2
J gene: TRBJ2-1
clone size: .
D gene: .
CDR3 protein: CASSLVGEQFF
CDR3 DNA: TGTGCCAGCAGCTTGGTCGGTGAGCAGTTCTTC

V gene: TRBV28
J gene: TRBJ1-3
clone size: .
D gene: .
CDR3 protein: CASSSLGGMDSGNTIYF
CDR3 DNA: TGTGCCAGCAGTTCGTTAGGGGGGATGGATTCTGGAAACACCATATATTTT

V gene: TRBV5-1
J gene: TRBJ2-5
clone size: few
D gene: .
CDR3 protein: CASSPGWGKETQYF
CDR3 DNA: TGCGCCAGCAGCCCGGGCTGGGGAAAAGAGACCCAGTACTTC

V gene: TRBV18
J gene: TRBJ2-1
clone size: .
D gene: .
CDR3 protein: CASSPRDEQFF
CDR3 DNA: TGTGCCAGCTCACCGCGCGATGAGCAGTTCTTC

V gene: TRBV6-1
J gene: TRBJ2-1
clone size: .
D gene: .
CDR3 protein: CASTVSPYNEQFF
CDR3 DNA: TGTGCCAGCACAGTTAGTCCCTACAATGAGCAGTTCTTC

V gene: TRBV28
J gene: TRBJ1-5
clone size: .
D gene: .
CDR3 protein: CASSHDMNQPQHF
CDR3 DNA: TGTGCCAGCAGCCATGACATGAATCAGCCCCAGCATTTT

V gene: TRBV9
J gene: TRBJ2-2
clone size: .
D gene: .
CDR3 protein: CASSGEGVNTGELFF
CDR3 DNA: TGTGCCAGCAGCGGGGAGGGGGTGAACACCGGGGAGCTGTTTTTT

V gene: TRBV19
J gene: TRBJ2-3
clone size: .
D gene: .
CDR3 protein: CASKTGLTDTQYF
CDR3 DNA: TGTGCCTCTAAGACGGGGCTCACAGATACGCAGTATTTT

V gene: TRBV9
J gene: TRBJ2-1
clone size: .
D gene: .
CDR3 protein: CASSVATGQAYNEQFF
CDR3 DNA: TGTGCCAGCAGCGTAGCAACAGGTCAAGCGTACAATGAGCAGTTCTTC

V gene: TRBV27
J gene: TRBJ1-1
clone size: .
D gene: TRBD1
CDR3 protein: CASSRTGQGYTEAFF
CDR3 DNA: TGTGCCAGCAGCCGGACGGGACAGGGCTACACTGAAGCTTTCTTT

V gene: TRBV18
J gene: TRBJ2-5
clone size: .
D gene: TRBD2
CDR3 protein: CASSRLVAGRAQETQYF
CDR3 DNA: TGTGCCAGCTCAAGACTAGTAGCGGGACGGGCCCAAGAGACCCAGTACTTC

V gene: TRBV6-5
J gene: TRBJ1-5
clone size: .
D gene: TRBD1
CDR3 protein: CASSKDRGSNQPQHF
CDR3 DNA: TGTGCCAGCAGCAAAGACAGGGGGTCGAATCAGCCCCAGCATTTT

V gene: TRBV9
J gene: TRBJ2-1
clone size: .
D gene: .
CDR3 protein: CASSVARGYNEQFF
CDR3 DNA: TGTGCCAGCAGCGTAGCAAGGGGGTACAATGAGCAGTTCTTC

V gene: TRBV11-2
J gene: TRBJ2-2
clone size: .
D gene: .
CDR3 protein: CASSLTGARTPNTGELFF
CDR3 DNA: TGTGCCAGCAGCTTAACCGGGGCGCGGACCCCGAACACCGGGGAGCTGTTTTTT

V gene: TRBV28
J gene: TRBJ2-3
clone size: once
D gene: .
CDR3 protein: CAIGGSAGTDTQYF
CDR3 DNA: TGTGCCATTGGGGGGAGCGCTGGCACAGATACGCAGTATTTT

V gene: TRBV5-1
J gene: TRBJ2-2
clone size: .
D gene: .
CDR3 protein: CASSPQGGGELFF
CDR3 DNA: TGCGCCAGCAGCCCGCAGGGCGGCGGGGAGCTGTTTTTT

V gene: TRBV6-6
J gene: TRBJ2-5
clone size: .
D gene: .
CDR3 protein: CASTSIPGTQYF
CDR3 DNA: TGTGCCAGCACCTCAATCCCCGGGACCCAGTACTTC

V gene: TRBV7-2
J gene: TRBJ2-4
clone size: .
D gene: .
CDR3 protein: CASSSYDKNIQYF
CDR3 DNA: TGTGCCAGCAGCTCCTATGACAAAAACATTCAGTACTTC

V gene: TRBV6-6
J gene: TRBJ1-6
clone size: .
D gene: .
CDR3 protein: CASTSHGWTGSPLHF
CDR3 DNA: TGTGCCAGCACCAGCCATGGGTGGACTGGTTCACCCCTCCACTTT

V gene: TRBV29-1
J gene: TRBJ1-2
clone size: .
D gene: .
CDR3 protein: CSVAPQEHYGYTF
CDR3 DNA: TGCAGCGTTGCCCCCCAAGAACACTATGGCTACACCTTC

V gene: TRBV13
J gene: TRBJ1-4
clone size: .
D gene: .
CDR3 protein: CASSPQWAPGKLFF
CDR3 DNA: TGTGCCAGCAGCCCCCAGTGGGCCCCAGGAAAACTGTTTTTT

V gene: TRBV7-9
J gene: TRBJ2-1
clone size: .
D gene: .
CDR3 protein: CASESVDEQFF
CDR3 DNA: TGTGCCAGCGAAAGTGTAGATGAGCAGTTCTTC

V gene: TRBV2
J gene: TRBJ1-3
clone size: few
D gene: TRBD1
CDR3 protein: CASSGPGTVSGNTIYF
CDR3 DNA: TGTGCCAGCAGTGGACCCGGGACAGTCTCTGGAAACACCATATATTTT